This T cell receptor (beta chain) stems from a study of human T cells and chemical hapten exposure. The V and J ends lost 0 bases and 5 bases respectively, with 13 bases between them. This CDR3 is built from 16 residues. The germline V gene has CDR1 MNHEY and CDR2 SVGAGI. MiXCR, applied by TCRdb to the RACE reads, yields one record per CDR3 protein. The sample holds nearly 350,000 distinct CDR3 sequences, 5.5% to 8% seen once. Time point denoted: patch test 1, 2 weeks after DPC sensitization. The treatment was: therapeutic diphenylcyclopropenone sensitization with weekly scalp DPC. This clonotype has at least ten counts.

Here the sequenced sample was whole blood, taken in connection with sensitization to the hapten diphenylcyclopropenone (DPC). This receptor was identified in a woman between 18 and 30 years old with alopecia areata. Some clones in this sample may be carry-over from other donors' samples. This chain connects TRBV6-5 to TRBJ2-2, with D unclear. The CDR3 coding sequence is TGTGCCAGCAGTTACTCGAATGACGTTCTTACCGGGGAGCTGTTTTTT. This encodes CASSYSNDVLTGELFF.